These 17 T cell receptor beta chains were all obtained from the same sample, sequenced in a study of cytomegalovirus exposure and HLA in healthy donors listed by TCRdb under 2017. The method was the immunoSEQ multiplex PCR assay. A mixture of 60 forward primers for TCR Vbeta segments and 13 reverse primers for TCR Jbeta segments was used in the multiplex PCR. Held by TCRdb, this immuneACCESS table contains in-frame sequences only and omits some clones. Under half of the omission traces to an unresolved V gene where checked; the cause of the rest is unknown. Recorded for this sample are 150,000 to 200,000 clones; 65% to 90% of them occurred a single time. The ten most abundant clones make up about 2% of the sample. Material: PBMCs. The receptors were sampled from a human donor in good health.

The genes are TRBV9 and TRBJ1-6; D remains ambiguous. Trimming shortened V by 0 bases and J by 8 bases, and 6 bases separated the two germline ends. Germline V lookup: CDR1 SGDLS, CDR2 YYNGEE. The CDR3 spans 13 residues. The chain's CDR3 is CASSVVSDSPLHF. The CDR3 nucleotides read TGTGCCAGCAGCGTAGTGAGCGATTCACCCCTCCACTTT.

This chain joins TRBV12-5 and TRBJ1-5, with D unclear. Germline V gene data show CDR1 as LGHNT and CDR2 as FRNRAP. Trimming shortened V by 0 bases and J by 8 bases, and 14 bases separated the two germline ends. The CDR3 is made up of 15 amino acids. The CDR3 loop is CASGLVLGGEEPQHF. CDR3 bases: TGTGCTAGTGGTTTGGTACTCGGTGGTGAAGAGCCCCAGCATTTT.

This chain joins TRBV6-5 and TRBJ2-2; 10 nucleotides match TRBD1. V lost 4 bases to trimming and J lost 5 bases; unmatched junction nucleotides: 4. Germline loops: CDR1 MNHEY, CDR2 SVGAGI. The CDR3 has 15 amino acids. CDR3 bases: TGTGCCAGCAGTTGGGACAGGGGTGAAACCGGGGAGCTGTTTTTT. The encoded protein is CASSWDRGETGELFF.

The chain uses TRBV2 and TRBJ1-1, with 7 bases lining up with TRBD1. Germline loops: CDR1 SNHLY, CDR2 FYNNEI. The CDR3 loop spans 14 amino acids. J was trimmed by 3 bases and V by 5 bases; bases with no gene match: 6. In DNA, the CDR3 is TGTGCCAGCAGTTTTACAGGGGCGTACACTGAAGCTTTCTTT. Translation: CASSFTGAYTEAFF.

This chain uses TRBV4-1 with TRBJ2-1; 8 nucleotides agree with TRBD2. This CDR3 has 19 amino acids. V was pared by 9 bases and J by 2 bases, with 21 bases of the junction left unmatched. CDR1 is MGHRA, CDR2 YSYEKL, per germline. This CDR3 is CASHRAGGRGAAPYNEQFF. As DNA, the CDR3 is TGCGCCAGTCACCGGGCCGGGGGGCGGGGGGCAGCACCCTACAATGAGCAGTTCTTC.

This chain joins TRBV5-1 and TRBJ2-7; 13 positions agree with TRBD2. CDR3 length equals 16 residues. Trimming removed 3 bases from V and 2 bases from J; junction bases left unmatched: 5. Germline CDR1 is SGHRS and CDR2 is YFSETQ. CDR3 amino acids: CASSSSTSGGAYEQYF. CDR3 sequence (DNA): TGCGCCAGCAGCTCGAGTACTAGCGGGGGGGCCTACGAGCAGTACTTC.

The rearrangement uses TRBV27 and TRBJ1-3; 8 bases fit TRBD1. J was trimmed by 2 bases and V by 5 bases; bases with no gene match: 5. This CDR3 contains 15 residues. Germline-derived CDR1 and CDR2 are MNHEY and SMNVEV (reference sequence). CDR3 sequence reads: CASSPTDRAGNTIYF. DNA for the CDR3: TGTGCCAGCAGTCCAACGGACAGGGCTGGAAACACCATATATTTT.

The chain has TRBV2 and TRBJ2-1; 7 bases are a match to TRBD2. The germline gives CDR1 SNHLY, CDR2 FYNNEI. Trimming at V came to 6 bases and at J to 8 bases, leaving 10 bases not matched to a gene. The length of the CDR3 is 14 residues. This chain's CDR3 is CASRGGGVSDEQFF. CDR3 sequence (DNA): TGTGCCAGCAGAGGCGGGGGTGTGTCGGATGAGCAGTTCTTC.

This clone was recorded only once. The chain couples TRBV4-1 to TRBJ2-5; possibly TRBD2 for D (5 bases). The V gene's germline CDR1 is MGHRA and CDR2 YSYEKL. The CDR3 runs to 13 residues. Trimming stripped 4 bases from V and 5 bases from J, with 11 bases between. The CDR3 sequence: CASSPDSGETQYF. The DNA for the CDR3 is TGCGCCAGCAGCCCTGACTCGGGGGAGACCCAGTACTTC.

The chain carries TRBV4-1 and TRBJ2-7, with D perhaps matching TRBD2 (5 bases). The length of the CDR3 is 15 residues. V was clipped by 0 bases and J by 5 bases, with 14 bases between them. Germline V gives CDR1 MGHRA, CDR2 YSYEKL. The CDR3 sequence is CASSQDSFGVNEQYF. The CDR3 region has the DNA TGCGCCAGCAGCCAAGATAGCTTCGGGGTCAACGAGCAGTACTTC.

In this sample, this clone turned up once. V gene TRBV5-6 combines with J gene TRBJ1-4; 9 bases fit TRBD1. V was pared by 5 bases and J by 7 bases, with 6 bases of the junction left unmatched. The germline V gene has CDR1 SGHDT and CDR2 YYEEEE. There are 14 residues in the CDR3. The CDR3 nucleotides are TGTGCCAGCAGGGGACAGGGAGGGAGTGAAAAACTGTTTTTT. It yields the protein CASRGQGGSEKLFF.

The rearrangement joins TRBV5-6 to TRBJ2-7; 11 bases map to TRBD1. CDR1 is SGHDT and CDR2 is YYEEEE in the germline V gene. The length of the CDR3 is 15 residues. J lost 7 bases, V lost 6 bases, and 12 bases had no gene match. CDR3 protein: CASTSDRGPSGEQYF. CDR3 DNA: TGTGCCAGCACCTCGGACAGGGGGCCGTCGGGTGAGCAGTACTTC.

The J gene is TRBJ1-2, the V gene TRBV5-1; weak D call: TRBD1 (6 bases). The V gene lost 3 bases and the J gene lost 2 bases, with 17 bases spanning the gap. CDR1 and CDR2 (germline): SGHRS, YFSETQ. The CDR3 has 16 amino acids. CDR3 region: CASSSGEQGGNYGYTF. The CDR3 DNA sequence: TGCGCCAGCAGCTCAGGAGAACAGGGAGGGAACTATGGCTACACCTTC.

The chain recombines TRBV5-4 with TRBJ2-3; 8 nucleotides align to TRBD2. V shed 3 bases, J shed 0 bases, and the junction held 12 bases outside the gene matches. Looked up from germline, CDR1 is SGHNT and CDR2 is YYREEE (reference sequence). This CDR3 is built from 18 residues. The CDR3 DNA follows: TGTGCCAGCAGCTCATCCGCATTGGCGGGGGGAAGCACAGATACGCAGTATTTT. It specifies CASSSSALAGGSTDTQYF.

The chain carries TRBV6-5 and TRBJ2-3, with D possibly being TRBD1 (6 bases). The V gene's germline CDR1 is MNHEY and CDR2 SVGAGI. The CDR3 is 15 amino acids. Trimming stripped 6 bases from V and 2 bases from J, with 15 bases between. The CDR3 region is CASRRTWDNTDTQYF. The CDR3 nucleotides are TGTGCCAGCAGGCGGACCTGGGACAACACAGATACGCAGTATTTT.

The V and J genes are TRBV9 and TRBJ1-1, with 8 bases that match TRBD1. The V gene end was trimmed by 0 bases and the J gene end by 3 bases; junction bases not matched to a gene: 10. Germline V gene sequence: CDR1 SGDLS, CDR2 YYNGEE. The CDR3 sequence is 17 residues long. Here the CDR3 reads CASSVEPGGDWDTEAFF. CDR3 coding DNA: TGTGCCAGCAGCGTAGAGCCAGGGGGCGATTGGGACACTGAAGCTTTCTTT.

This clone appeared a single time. CDR3 in amino acids: CASSLTGKETGNQPQHF. The CDR3 nucleotides are TGTGCCAGCAGTTTAACAGGAAAGGAAACCGGCAATCAGCCCCAGCATTTT. V usage is TRBV27 and J usage is TRBJ1-5; D might be TRBD1 (5 bases). Between the trimmed V and J ends, which lost 2 bases and 2 bases, there was a span of 16 bases. The CDR3 sequence is 17 residues long. Per germline, CDR1 MNHEY and CDR2 SMNVEV (reference sequence).